This TCR beta chain was recovered during a study of blood T cell repertoires in COVID-19. The overall study: PBMCs, B-cell-depleted T cells, or T cells provided the cDNA or gDNA that made up the material.

Some clones are missing from TCRdb's copy, which holds only in-frame ones; the method was immunoSEQ multiplex PCR. The sample lists 180,000 or so clones; about 80% were seen once. CDR3 length: 16 residues. CDR1 is SGHRS and CDR2 is YFSETQ in the germline V gene. J lost 0 bases, V lost 2 bases, and 5 bases had no gene match. Material for sequencing was peripheral blood. This TCR was recovered from a human donor with acute or convalescent COVID-19. The donor label of this sample is uncertain. The chain combines TRBV5-1 with TRBJ2-7, with TRBD1 matching over 10 bases. CDR3 DNA sequence: TGCGCCAGCAGCTTACCCGGACAGGGGGTCTCCTACGAGCAGTACTTC. Its protein product is CASSLPGQGVSYEQYF.